Each of the 21 T cell receptor beta chains below was sequenced from the same sample in a study of blood T cells in healthy people across ages. Primers used in a second PCR of about 7 to 12 cycles were a sample-barcoded 5' primer and a J-beta primer mix. TCRdb processed the 5' RACE reads anew with MiXCR; each CDR3 protein has one entry. The sample has about 1 million distinct CDR3 sequences; 35% to 50% are singletons. The sample comprised blood. The receptors were sampled from a woman aged 55-70 years in good health.

The chain links TRBV18 to TRBJ2-1; possible D gene TRBD1, 6 bases. CDR1 is KGHSH and CDR2 is LQKENI in the germline V gene. V shed 3 bases and J shed 8 bases, with 20 bases lying between them. The CDR3 has 16 amino acids. The CDR3 here is CASSPSQGPSRDEQFF. DNA of the CDR3: TGTGCCAGCTCACCGAGTCAGGGGCCGAGTCGCGATGAGCAGTTCTTC.

This clonotype showed up just once. As DNA, the CDR3 is TGTGCCAGCAGTGAAGGCCCGGGAGGGGTAGAGACCCAGTACTTC. Its translation: CASSEGPGGVETQYF. The chain couples TRBV6-1 to TRBJ2-5; the match to TRBD2 covers 8 bases. Germline loops: CDR1 MNHNS, CDR2 SASEGT. Germline trimming cut 1 base from V and 4 bases from J; bases unmatched to any gene: 5. CDR3 size: 15 residues.

This clonotype has a handful of counts. The rearrangement uses TRBV4-1 and TRBJ2-1; weak D call: TRBD1 (6 bases). Trimming stripped 3 bases from V and 9 bases from J, with 15 bases between. Germline V gene data show CDR1 as MGHRA and CDR2 as YSYEKL. CDR3 size: 14 residues. DNA of the CDR3: TGCGCCAGCAGCCACCAGAACAGGGAGAGTGAGCAGTTCTTC. Translated: CASSHQNRESEQFF.

The chain joins TRBV7-9 to TRBJ2-1; 10 bases match TRBD1. The CDR3 runs 16 residues. V was pared by 2 bases and J by 5 bases, with 6 bases of the junction left unmatched. CDR1 SEHNR and CDR2 FQNEAQ come from the germline V gene (reference sequence). The CDR3 DNA sequence: TGTGCCAGCAGCTTATTAGCCGGGACAGGGGACAATGAGCAGTTCTTC. Protein product: CASSLLAGTGDNEQFF.

The chain employs TRBV18 and TRBJ1-1, with D perhaps matching TRBD1 (6 bases). This CDR3 is built from 16 residues. Per the germline V gene, CDR1 is KGHSH and CDR2 is LQKENI. V was trimmed by 2 bases and J by 1 base, leaving 14 bases between them. Written as DNA, the CDR3 is TGTGCCAGCTCACCAAGGGACACATCCTCGAACACTGAAGCTTTCTTT. Translation: CASSPRDTSSNTEAFF.

This clonotype was picked up a small number of times. This sequence joins TRBV4-2 and TRBJ1-2; D uncertain. V was pared by 0 bases and J by 2 bases, with 13 bases between. The CDR3 is made up of 16 amino acids. In germline, CDR1 is LGHNA, CDR2 YNFKEQ. This CDR3 is CASSQETADSNYGYTF. The CDR3, as DNA: TGTGCCAGCAGCCAAGAAACGGCAGACTCCAACTATGGCTACACCTTC.

This clonotype was counted between two and nine times. The J gene is TRBJ2-5, the V gene TRBV13; no clear D. CDR3 length: 14 amino acids. Germline CDR1 PRHDT, CDR2 FYEKMQ (reference sequence). V was pared by 1 base and J by 2 bases, with 8 bases between. The CDR3 nucleotides read TGTGCCAGCAGCTTAGCCCCCAGGCAAGAGACCCAGTACTTC. Translation: CASSLAPRQETQYF.

The chain has TRBV7-2 and TRBJ1-2; perhaps TRBD1 as D (5 bases). Germline V gene lookup returns CDR1 SGHTA and CDR2 FQGNSA. The length of the CDR3 is 15 residues. Between the trimmed V and J ends, which lost 7 bases and 1 base, there was a span of 16 bases. CDR3 sequence: CASTVSGGVNYGYTF. The CDR3 coding sequence is TGTGCCAGCACCGTCTCCGGGGGGGTTAACTATGGCTACACCTTC.

The genes are TRBV12-3 or TRBV12-4 and TRBJ1-1, with D unclear. The CDR3 runs to 14 residues. V was cut by 2 bases and J by 10 bases, with 17 bases left in between. CDR3 DNA sequence: TGTGCCAGCAGTTTATCGGGCAAGGTTAAGTCAGCTTTCTTT. Encoded protein: CASSLSGKVKSAFF.

V is TRBV27 and J is TRBJ2-6; tentatively, D is TRBD2 (7 bases). V was clipped by 7 bases and J by 2 bases, with 39 bases between them. This CDR3 is built from 24 residues. Looked up from germline, CDR1 is MNHEY and CDR2 is SMNVEV (reference sequence). The CDR3 DNA follows: TGTGCCAGCATCCCTTCCCCGGGACTACTTCCTCCCAGGGGTGGGCTAGCTGGGGCCAACGTCCTGACTTTC. Translating gives CASIPSPGLLPPRGGLAGANVLTF.

This clonotype was recorded a few times. The chain couples TRBV6-6 to TRBJ2-3; TRBD1 agrees at 9 bases. CDR1 and CDR2 (germline): MNHNY, SVGAGI (reference sequence). The V gene end was trimmed by 5 bases and the J gene end by 1 base; junction bases not matched to a gene: 7. The CDR3 is made up of 16 amino acids. The chain's CDR3 is CASSHPRQGGTDTQYF. The CDR3 coding sequence is TGTGCCAGCAGTCACCCACGACAGGGGGGCACAGATACGCAGTATTTT.

The J gene is TRBJ1-2, the V gene TRBV12-3 or TRBV12-4; possibly TRBD1 for D (5 bases). This CDR3 has 15 residues. Trimming took off 4 bases at V and 5 bases at J, with 17 bases between the two ends. The CDR3 region is CASSSRQRTIYGYTF. The CDR3 DNA reads TGTGCCAGCAGTTCACGACAGCGAACAATTTATGGCTACACCTTC.

The chain combines TRBV28 with TRBJ2-2, with D hard to call. The CDR3 contains 14 residues. The germline V gene has CDR1 MDHEN and CDR2 SYDVKM. V lost 6 bases to trimming and J lost 7 bases, with 15 bases between them. The CDR3 coding sequence is TGTGCCAGCAGAACACAACTTAAGGGCGGGGAGCTGTTTTTT. Protein product: CASRTQLKGGELFF.

The chain is built from TRBV29-1 and TRBJ2-5, with 7 bases identical to TRBD2. The junction had 15 bases not matched to a gene; V was cut back by 7 bases and J by 7 bases. Looked up from germline, CDR1 is SQVTM and CDR2 is ANQGSEA. This CDR3 has 14 residues. The CDR3 DNA follows: TGCAGCGGAGCTAGCGGAGGGCAAGAAGCGACCCAGTACTTC. The encoded protein is CSGASGGQEATQYF.

The V and J genes are TRBV11-2 and TRBJ2-5; 7 bases are a match to TRBD2. The J call could be wrong; TRBJ2-7 is a better fit for the DNA end. CDR3 size: 16 residues. The germline V gene encodes CDR1 SGHAT and CDR2 FQNNGV. The CDR3 region is CASSRFVREGHYEQYF. The CDR3 coding sequence is TGTGCCAGCAGCCGGTTTGTTAGGGAGGGCCACTACGAGCAGTACTTC.

The rearrangement joins TRBV2 to TRBJ2-1, with D unresolved. The CDR3 spans 13 residues. The V and J ends lost 5 bases and 2 bases respectively, with 7 bases between them. Germline CDR1 reads SNHLY; CDR2 reads FYNNEI. CDR3 sequence reads: CASSPIPYNEQFF. The CDR3 DNA follows: TGTGCCAGCAGTCCGATACCCTACAATGAGCAGTTCTTC.

In this sample, this clonotype turned up a few times. The J gene is TRBJ2-5, the V gene TRBV11-1, with D possibly being TRBD2 (5 bases). Germline values: CDR1 SGHAT, CDR2 FQDESV (reference sequence). The germline V and J ends were trimmed by 1 base and 5 bases, with 23 bases remaining between them. The CDR3 loop spans 18 amino acids. DNA for the CDR3: TGTGCCAGCAGCTTAGGGGCTCGTATTGGCGGAGGAAGGGAGACCCAGTACTTC. Its protein is CASSLGARIGGGRETQYF. The full variable domain, rest sourced from reference TRBV11-1 and TRBJ2-5, is EAEVAQSPRYKITEKSQAVAFWCDPISGHATLYWYRQILGQGPELLVQFQDESVVDDSQLPKDRFSAERLKGVDSTLKIQPAELGDSAMYLCASSLGARIGGGRETQYFGPGTRLLVL.

This clonotype was seen a handful of times. The gene calls are TRBV11-2 and TRBJ2-7; D uncertain. The CDR3 length is 14 residues. V lost 1 base and J 4 bases, leaving 11 bases between the germline ends. CDR1 and CDR2 (germline): SGHAT, FQNNGV. CDR3 in amino acids: CASSLVGLFYEQYF. CDR3 in DNA: TGTGCCAGCAGCTTAGTAGGGTTGTTTTACGAGCAGTACTTC.

This sequence joins TRBV10-3 and TRBJ1-5; tentatively, D is TRBD1 (6 bases). Trimming pared 1 base from V and 2 bases from J, leaving 9 bases between. This CDR3 is 15 amino acids long. Germline CDR1 reads ENHRY; CDR2 reads SYGVKD. The CDR3 region is CAISEYREGNQPQHF. In nucleotides, the CDR3 is TGTGCCATCAGTGAGTACAGGGAGGGCAATCAGCCCCAGCATTTT.

The chain couples TRBV15 to TRBJ1-5, with 9 bases fitting TRBD1. Germline CDR1 LNHNV, CDR2 YYDKDF (reference sequence). Trimming cost V 0 bases and J 2 bases; bases outside gene matches: 5. The CDR3 totals 17 residues. The CDR3 loop is CATSRDGRTGGNQPQHF. The CDR3 DNA reads as TGTGCCACCAGCAGAGATGGACGGACAGGGGGCAATCAGCCCCAGCATTTT.

This chain links TRBV6-2 or TRBV6-3 with TRBJ1-1, with D possibly matching TRBD1 (6 bases). Germline CDR1 and CDR2: MNHEY and SVGEGT. The CDR3 consists of 14 residues. V was shortened by 6 bases and J by 3 bases, with 14 bases between the two germline ends. CDR3: CASRPPGEHTEAFF. CDR3 coding DNA: TGTGCCAGCAGGCCCCCAGGGGAGCACACTGAAGCTTTCTTT.